This TCR beta chain is from a study of cytomegalovirus exposure and HLA in healthy donors. Points from the study as a whole: Most sequenced TCRs were rare (though some public TCRs occurred in many donors). Reportedly, diagnosis of cytomegalovirus status by the classifier showed high specificity and sensitivity.

This CDR3 has 13 amino acids. Trimming cost V 4 bases and J 4 bases; bases outside gene matches: 6. CDR1 and CDR2 (germline): SQVTM, ANQGSEA. Only in-frame clones appear in the TCRdb table, and some are missing; sequencing was by immunoSEQ multiplex PCR. The repertoire holds around 300,000 clones, with around 90% as singletons. As to this clone: Its antigen is undetermined.

Sequencing was done on a sample of PBMCs. This receptor was obtained from a man aged 30-40 years in good health and CMV-seronegative. The rearrangement uses TRBV29-1 and TRBJ2-5; TRBD1 aligns across 7 bases. The CDR3 nucleotides read TGCAGCGTTGTAGACAGGGTCGGAGAGACCCAGTACTTC. This translates into CSVVDRVGETQYF. Using reference TRBV29-1 and TRBJ2-5 for the parts outside the CDR3, the full variable domain is SAVISQKPSRDICQRGTSLTIQCQVDSQVTMMFWYRQQPGQSLTLIATANQGSEATYESGFVIDKFPISRPNLTFSTLTVSNMSPEDSSIYLCSVVDRVGETQYFGPGTRLLVL.